Sequencing of this TCR beta chain was carried out in a study of cytomegalovirus exposure and HLA in healthy donors. Regarding the study as a whole: In a later analysis, productive TCRs from donors in an Asian-associated ancestry cluster reportedly carried fewer N-insertions than the cohort mean. Later analysis associated a missense DCLRE1C variant with TCR beta V- and J-gene trimming. Productive status was seen about 87% or about 30% of the time for most TCR beta V segments in an earlier analysis.

Remarks on this clone: Its target is not known.

PCR involved 60 Vbeta and 13 Jbeta primers. Original data processing: In a later analysis, tens of millions of unique TCR beta chains included roughly 11 million shared by two or more donors. Assay used: immunoSEQ multiplex PCR; TCRdb lists only in-frame clones, some missing. V and J calls plus clone size are reproduced from that table; the DNA served to infer D and trimming. Reported are 75,000 to 95,000 clones; the ten largest clones contain under 1.5%. The germline gives CDR1 SGHVS, CDR2 FNYEAQ. The V gene lost 5 bases and the J gene lost 1 base, with 17 bases spanning the gap. The CDR3 runs to 16 residues.

This rearrangement joins TRBV7-6 to TRBJ1-2; weak D call: TRBD1 (6 bases). Sequenced sample: PBMCs. The sequence derives from a woman aged 60-75 years in good health and CMV-seronegative. The CDR3 reads CASSPRGPSLNYGYTF. CDR3 nucleotides: TGTGCCAGCAGCCCCAGGGGTCCCAGCCTTAACTATGGCTACACCTTC.